In its sample, the clone carrying this T cell receptor beta chain was seen many times. The CDR3 runs to 10 residues. Per germline, CDR1 DFQATT and CDR2 SNEGSKA (reference sequence). TCRdb re-called the 5' RACE reads with MiXCR, one entry per CDR3 protein. The sample lists about 630,000 distinct CDR3 sequences, roughly an eighth seen once, with about 15% in the top ten. This sample was taken from a study of T cells after yellow fever vaccination. Study as a whole: Fractions containing few cells were prepared with SMART-Seq v4 Ultra Low Input.

This material consisted of PBMCs, taken on the day of the yellow fever booster vaccination. The TCR comes from a man aged 25-45 years who received the YFV17D yellow fever vaccine. This chain joins TRBV20-1 and TRBJ2-7, with TRBD2 matching 7 bases. In nucleotides, the CDR3 is TGCAGCGCGGGAGACTACGAGCAGTACTTC. Protein: CSAGDYEQYF.